This is a list of T cell receptor beta chains from one sample in a study of control samples from healthy donors and cancer patients. Some clones are missing from TCRdb's copy, which holds only in-frame ones; the method was immunoSEQ multiplex PCR. Here the sample spans approximately 88,000 clones, roughly 92% being singletons. The sequenced sample was blood. The receptors shown here come from a woman in her thirties in good health. The CDR3 runs from the conserved cysteine through the conserved F or W. D genes are given only for firm matches. Only some rows state a clone size, as once, few, many or a class for expanded clones.

size,D,V,J,DNA,CDR3
once,-,TRBV5-1,TRBJ2-7,TGCGCCAGCAGCCTGACAGCTAACTACGAGCAGTACTTC,CASSLTANYEQYF
once,-,TRBV19,TRBJ2-5,TGTGCCAGTGGTCGGTGGAGGGGCACGAACCAAGAGACCCAGTACTTC,CASGRWRGTNQETQYF
once,-,TRBV5-1,TRBJ1-4,TGCGCCAGCAGCTTGAAGGGGACTAATGAAAAACTGTTTTTT,CASSLKGTNEKLFF
-,-,TRBV4-1,TRBJ2-7,TGCGCCAGCAGCCAAGTGGGTGGGGTCTACGAGCAGTACTTC,CASSQVGGVYEQYF
-,TRBD1,TRBV5-1,TRBJ1-2,TGCGCCAGCAGCTTGAGGGACAGAGACTATGGCTACACCTTC,CASSLRDRDYGYTF
-,-,TRBV12-5,TRBJ1-1,TGTGCTAGTGGTTTGAGTTATACTGAAGCTTTCTTT,CASGLSYTEAFF
-,TRBD2,TRBV3-1/TRBV3-2,TRBJ2-7,TGTGCCAGCAGCCGGGGCGGGGGGTCAGGAAGCGAGCAGTACTTC,CASSRGGGSGSEQYF
-,-,TRBV4-1,TRBJ1-1,TGCGCCAGCAGCCGACATCCGGGACAAGGGAGTGCTTTCTTT,CASSRHPGQGSAFF
-,-,TRBV3-1/TRBV3-2,TRBJ2-1,TGTGCCAGCAGCCTTGCACTCCCCCCCTACAATGAGCAGTTCTTC,CASSLALPPYNEQFF
-,-,TRBV9,TRBJ1-1,TGTGCCAGCACCCTAGTGGGGAGACTCATCACGAACACTGAAGCTTTCTTT,CASTLVGRLITNTEAFF
once,-,TRBV24-1,TRBJ1-2,TGTGCCACCAGTGATCGGATCTATGGCTACACCTTC,CATSDRIYGYTF
-,-,TRBV3-1/TRBV3-2,TRBJ1-3,TGTGCCAGCAGCCCTTCCCAAAACACCATATATTTT,CASSPSQNTIYF
-,TRBD1,TRBV9,TRBJ1-6,TGTGCCAGCAGCGCCCTCGACAGGGCCAATTCACCCCTCCACTTT,CASSALDRANSPLHF
-,-,TRBV6-5,TRBJ1-3,TGTGCCAGCAGTTACTCAGGGATCTCTGGAAACACCATATATTTT,CASSYSGISGNTIYF
-,TRBD1,TRBV30,TRBJ1-2,TGTGCCTGGACCCAGGGGGCGGGGGGCTACACCTTC,CAWTQGAGGYTF
medium-sized,-,TRBV6-2/TRBV6-3,TRBJ2-3,TGTGCCAGCAGTTACTCGTGGAGGATAGATACGCAGTATTTT,CASSYSWRIDTQYF
-,TRBD1,TRBV2,TRBJ1-1,TGTGCCAGCAGCTTAGGACAGGTGGGAACTGAAGCTTTCTTT,CASSLGQVGTEAFF